This T cell receptor (beta chain) was found in a study of T cells in localized non-small cell lung cancer. Here immunoSEQ multiplex PCR was the method, and the copy in TCRdb shows in-frame clones only, minus some. This table has fewer than 40,000 clones, 85% to 90% appearing once. This clone was observed a single time. The CDR3 consists of 17 residues. Germline CDR1 reads MGHRA; CDR2 reads YSYEKL. Trimming cost V 2 bases and J 0 bases, with 15 bases left between them. Source: peripheral blood, taken before any cancer treatment. This rearrangement joins TRBV4-1 to TRBJ2-3; D is ambiguous. The sequence derives from a male donor at least 60 years old with stage III lung adenocarcinoma. CDR3 coding DNA: TGCGCCAGCAGCCAAAAAGGGATAAGCCCTAGCACAGATACGCAGTATTTT. The encoded protein is CASSQKGISPSTDTQYF.